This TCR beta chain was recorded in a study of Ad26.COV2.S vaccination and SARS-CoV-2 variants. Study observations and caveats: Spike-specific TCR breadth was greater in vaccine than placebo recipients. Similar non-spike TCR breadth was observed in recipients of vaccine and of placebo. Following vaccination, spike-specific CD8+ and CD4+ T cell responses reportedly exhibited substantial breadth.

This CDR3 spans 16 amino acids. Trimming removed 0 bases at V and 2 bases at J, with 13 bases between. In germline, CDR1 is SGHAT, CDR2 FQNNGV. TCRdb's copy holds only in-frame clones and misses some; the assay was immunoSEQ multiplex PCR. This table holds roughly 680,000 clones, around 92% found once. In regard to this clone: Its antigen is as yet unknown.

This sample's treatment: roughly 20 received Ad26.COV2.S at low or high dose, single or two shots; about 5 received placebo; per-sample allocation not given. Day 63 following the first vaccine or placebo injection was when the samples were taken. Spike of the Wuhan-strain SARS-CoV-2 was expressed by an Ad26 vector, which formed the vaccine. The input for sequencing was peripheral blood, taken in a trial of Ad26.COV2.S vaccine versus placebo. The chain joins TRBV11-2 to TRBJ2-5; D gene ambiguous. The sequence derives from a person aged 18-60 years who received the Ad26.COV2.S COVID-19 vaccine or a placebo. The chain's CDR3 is CASSLELRRSQETQYF. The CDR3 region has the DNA TGTGCCAGCAGCTTAGAGCTGAGAAGGAGTCAAGAGACCCAGTACTTC.